This T cell receptor beta chain was sequenced during a study of technical replicates of blood from a handful of donors. On this clone itself: This specimen includes other DNA sequences encoding the same CDR3.

Only in-frame clones appear in the TCRdb table, and some are missing; sequencing was by immunoSEQ multiplex PCR. The table has roughly 69,000 clones, about 97% seen once. The TCR originated in a human donor in good health. The material sequenced was T cells isolated from PBMCs.

DNA of the CDR3: TGTGCCAGTAGTATTCCGGGACTCAGTTACGAGCAGTACTTC. This gives the protein CASSIPGLSYEQYF. The J gene is TRBJ2-7, the V gene TRBV19, with D possibly matching TRBD2 (6 bases). Germline V gives CDR1 LNHDA, CDR2 SQIVND (reference sequence). The CDR3 is 14 amino acids. V was shortened by 3 bases and J by 4 bases, with 13 bases between the two germline ends.